This T cell receptor (beta chain) emerged from a study of OX40 agonist ivuxolimab in advanced cancers. Describing the broader study: Ivuxolimab was an agonistic, fully human IgG2 monoclonal antibody directed against OX40 (CD134), a costimulatory receptor. Peripheral TCRbeta sequencing was intended to test whether TCR sequence diversity was altered and clonal T-cell expansion was caused by ivuxolimab. The monotherapy dose-escalation portion (N of about 50 patients) of the phase I ivuxolimab trial is reported in the paper. Partial responses occurred in three dose-escalation patients, of whom one had hepatocellular carcinoma and two had cutaneous melanoma. Intravenous ivuxolimab was administered to patients every 2 weeks at six dose levels: 0.01, 0.1, 0.3, 1.5, 3 and 10 mg/kg. Among the roughly 50 dose-escalation patients, about 20 had hepatocellular carcinoma, roughly 15 melanoma, 9 renal cell carcinoma and 9 head and neck cancer. Prior anti-PD-1, anti-PD-L1 or anti-CTLA-4 therapy was permitted, and 30% to 50% of dose-escalation patients had received checkpoint inhibitors. A male proportion of around 81% and a mean age of approximately 61 years, ranging from roughly 20 to 80, were recorded for the dose-escalation cohort.

The trial excluded patients who had a history of autoimmune disease or who were on systemic immunosuppression. Peripheral blood for TCR sequencing was collected from all dose cohorts at baseline, on cycle 4 day 1, and on cycle 7 day 1. The samples were taken from a phase I, first-in-human, multicenter, open-label dose-escalation trial of ivuxolimab. Adults with locally advanced or metastatic melanoma, renal cell carcinoma, hepatocellular carcinoma or head and neck squamous cell carcinoma were enrolled in the trial. Before TCR sequencing, CD4+ T cells and CD8+ T cells were sorted from peripheral blood as separate populations. Summary of the overall study and its limitations: After ivuxolimab, CD8+ T cells had more expanded clones than CD4+ T cells on average. In the 0.1-3.0 mg/kg groups, partial responders were among the patients with the lowest normalized peripheral clonal expansion, particularly in CD8+ T cells. Clonal expansion of both CD4+ and CD8+ blood T cells was observed from baseline to week 6 at doses 0.1 to 3.0 mg/kg. The antigen specificity of the peripheral T cells that underwent clonal expansion was not determined. Low levels of normalized T-cell clonal expansion were also seen in some nonresponding patients.

For sequencing of the TCRbeta CDR3 region, genomic DNA was extracted from the sorted cells. TCRbeta CDR3 regions were sequenced using the immunoSEQ Assay. Imported from immuneACCESS, the table was reduced by TCRdb to in-frame sequences with V and J called. These copies leave out some clones; in studies compared against another copy, an unresolved V gene accounts for under half, and the cause of the remainder is not known. The sample includes 15,000 to 20,000 clones, with more than 60% observed a single time. Around 35% of the sample is held by the ten biggest clonotypes. This clone was observed a few times. What this receptor recognizes is not known. Base qualities are not recorded, but no much larger clone differs from it by a single base. Per the germline V gene, MGHDK is the CDR1 and SYGVNS is the CDR2. Including the terminal cysteine and phenylalanine, the CDR3 comprises 15 residues. The CDR3 DNA has 45 bases and is translated from base 1. V ends up 8 bases short and J 6 bases short, with an unmatched junction base count of 7.

This receptor was identified in an adult with an advanced solid tumor such as melanoma, head and neck, liver or kidney cancer. The source was CD4+ or CD8+ T cells sorted from blood, collected in a trial of the OX40 agonist ivuxolimab. The chain was built from TRBV25-1 and TRBJ2-1; 13 bases in the middle match TRBD2. CDR3 protein: CASGGLAGPRNEQFF. The DNA sequence reads TGTGCCAGCGGGGGACTAGCGGGGCCCCGCAATGAGCAGTTCTTC.